This entry features one T cell receptor (beta chain) sequence. The antigen it recognizes is unknown. Nothing much larger sits one base from this clone, and base qualities are not available. The data were obtained in a study of OX40 agonist ivuxolimab in advanced cancers. At the level of the whole study: Ivuxolimab was a fully human IgG2 agonistic monoclonal antibody targeting the costimulatory receptor OX40 (CD134). Intravenous ivuxolimab was administered to patients every 2 weeks at six dose levels: 0.01, 0.1, 0.3, 1.5, 3 and 10 mg/kg. Of the 50 to 55 dose-escalation patients, hepatocellular carcinoma was present in about 20, melanoma in around 15, renal cell carcinoma in 9 and head and neck cancer in 9. In the dose-escalation cohort, 82.7% of patients were male, and the mean age was approximately 64 years, with a range of about 23 to 90. Prior anti-PD-1, anti-PD-L1 or anti-CTLA-4 therapy was permitted, and checkpoint inhibitors had been received by roughly two fifths of dose-escalation patients. Three dose-escalation patients achieved partial responses, one with hepatocellular carcinoma and two with cutaneous melanoma. The purpose of peripheral TCRbeta sequencing was to test whether ivuxolimab changed TCR sequence diversity and led to clonal T-cell expansion. The monotherapy dose-escalation portion (N of about 52 patients) of the phase I ivuxolimab trial is reported in the paper. Beyond this particular receptor, the publication reports: Low levels of normalized T-cell clonal expansion were also seen in some patients who did not respond. Which antigens the clonally expanded peripheral T cells were specific for was not determined. After ivuxolimab, more expanded clones were found on average in CD8+ T cells than in CD4+ T cells. In the 0.1-3.0 mg/kg groups, partial responders were among the patients with the lowest normalized peripheral clonal expansion, particularly in CD8+ T cells. At doses of 0.1 to 3.0 mg/kg, clonal expansion of both CD4+ and CD8+ blood T cells was observed from baseline to week 6.

Genomic DNA was extracted from sorted cells for sequencing of the TCRbeta CDR3 region. TCRbeta CDR3 regions were sequenced using the immunoSEQ Assay. TCRdb's version of the immuneACCESS table is confined to in-frame rearrangements and falls short of the full clone set. An unresolved V gene accounts for under half of the shortfall where checked; the remainder is of unknown origin. The sample table lists some 70,000 clones, 75% to 90% of them with a count of one. The ten biggest clones cover around 8.3% of the sample. Patients with autoimmune disease history or receiving systemic immunosuppression were excluded from the trial. In every dose cohort, peripheral blood was drawn for TCR sequencing at baseline, cycle 4 day 1, and cycle 7 day 1. The samples were taken from a phase I, first-in-human, multicenter, open-label dose-escalation trial of ivuxolimab. Adults with locally advanced or metastatic head and neck squamous cell, hepatocellular, melanoma or renal cell carcinoma were enrolled in the trial. CD4+ and CD8+ T cells were sorted separately from peripheral blood before TCR sequencing.

From a lookup of the germline V gene, CDR1 and CDR2 are MNHEY and SVGAGI. The CDR3 holds 11 amino acids from the cysteine to the phenylalanine. Left in the record is the CDR3 DNA by itself, 33 bases read in frame from the first base. V loses 2 bases, J loses 12 bases, and the germline ends lie 8 bases apart. Sequencing was performed on CD4+ or CD8+ T cells sorted from blood, taken in a trial of the OX40 agonist ivuxolimab. The sequence was obtained from an adult with an advanced solid tumor such as melanoma, head and neck, liver or kidney cancer. This receptor chain uses TRBV6-5 and TRBJ2-1; the D gene is possibly TRBD1 or TRBD2, with 5 bases matching each. The nucleotides read TGTGCCAGCAGTTACGAGGGGACGCAGTTCTTC. This is translated as CASSYEGTQFF.